This T cell receptor (beta chain) was obtained from a study of T cell repertoires in cytomegalovirus infection. As to this clonotype: The antigen remains unidentified.

TCRdb processed the reads anew with MiXCR; each CDR3 protein has one entry. The repertoire holds a few hundred thousand distinct CDR3 sequences, with around a third as singletons. This specimen was cultured PBMCs, taken from culture after CMV antigen stimulation. The clonotype originates from a human donor in good health (CMV status not recorded). Some clones in this sample may be carry-over from other donors' samples.

As DNA, the CDR3 is TGCAGCGTTGAAGGTCAAAAGGCCAGGGGGAACACTGAAGCTTTCTTT. Translated, it gives CSVEGQKARGNTEAFF. V is TRBV29-1 and J is TRBJ1-1, with D maybe TRBD1 (6 bases). Between the trimmed V and J ends, which lost 1 base and 1 base, there was a span of 16 bases. CDR1 and CDR2 (germline): SQVTM, ANQGSEA. The CDR3 runs to 16 residues.